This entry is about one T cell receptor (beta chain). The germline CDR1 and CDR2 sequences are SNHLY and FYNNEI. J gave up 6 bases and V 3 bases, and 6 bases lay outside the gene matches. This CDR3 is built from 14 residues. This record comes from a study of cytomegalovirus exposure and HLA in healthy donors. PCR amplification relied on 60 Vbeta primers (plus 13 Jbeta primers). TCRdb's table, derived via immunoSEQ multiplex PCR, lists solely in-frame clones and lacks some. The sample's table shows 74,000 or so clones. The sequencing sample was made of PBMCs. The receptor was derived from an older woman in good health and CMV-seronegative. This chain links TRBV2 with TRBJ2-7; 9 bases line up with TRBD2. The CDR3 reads CASSDHVSGSEQYF. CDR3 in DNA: TGTGCCAGCAGTGATCACGTTAGCGGGAGCGAGCAGTACTTC.